This TCR beta chain derives from a study of blood T cells in healthy people across ages. A second about 7 to 11 cycle PCR used barcoded and J-beta primers. Via MiXCR, TCRdb re-called the 5' RACE reads, giving one row per CDR3 protein. The data show 1.5 million to 1.9 million distinct CDR3 sequences, approximately 43% seen once. The CDR3 has 12 amino acids. Germline CDR1 reads DFQATT; CDR2 reads SNEGSKA (reference sequence). V dropped 2 bases and J dropped 5 bases, with 9 bases sitting between them. Note on this clonotype: The antigen is not known.

Peripheral blood, about 9.3 milliliters per donor, was collected. General observations from the study: The study found TCR beta diversity correlated strongly with naive T cell percentage.

The sequence came from a woman between 18 and 29 years old in good health. Input material: blood. J is TRBJ1-2 and V is TRBV20-1; D uncertain. This CDR3 is CSARLIGYGYTF. CDR3 coding DNA: TGCAGTGCTAGACTAATTGGGTATGGCTACACCTTC.